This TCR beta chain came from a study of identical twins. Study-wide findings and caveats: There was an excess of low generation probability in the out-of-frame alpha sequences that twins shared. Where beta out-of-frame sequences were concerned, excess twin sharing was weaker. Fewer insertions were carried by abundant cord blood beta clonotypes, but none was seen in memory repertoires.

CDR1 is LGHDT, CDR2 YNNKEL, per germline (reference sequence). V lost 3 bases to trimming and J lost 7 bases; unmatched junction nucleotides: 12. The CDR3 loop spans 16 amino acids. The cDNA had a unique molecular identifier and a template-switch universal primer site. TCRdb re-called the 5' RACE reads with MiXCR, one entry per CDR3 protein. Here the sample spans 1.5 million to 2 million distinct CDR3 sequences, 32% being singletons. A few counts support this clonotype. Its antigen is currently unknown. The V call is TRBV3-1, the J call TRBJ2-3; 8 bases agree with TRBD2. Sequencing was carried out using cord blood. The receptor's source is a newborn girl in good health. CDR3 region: CASSQIMAGGQYTQYF. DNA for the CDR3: TGTGCCAGCAGCCAGATCATGGCGGGAGGCCAATATACGCAGTATTTT.